This TCR beta chain is drawn from a study of blood T cells in healthy people across ages. This clonotype has only a few counts. Collection of around 9.3 milliliters of peripheral blood was performed for each donor. With a J-beta primer mix and a sample-barcoded 5' primer, a second PCR ran about 7 to 12 cycles. The template-switch adaptor was a 5' adaptor with 12 random nucleotides. It tagged each cDNA molecule. MiXCR, applied by TCRdb to the 5' RACE reads, yields one record per CDR3 protein. Altogether approximately 960,000 distinct CDR3 sequences are present, 25% to 30% being singletons, with the ten largest covering roughly 10%. V lost 7 bases and J 0 bases, leaving 19 bases between the germline ends. The CDR3 runs to 17 residues. Germline V gene lookup returns CDR1 SNHLY and CDR2 FYNNEI. The same data also went into a second study, on T cells of mothers and their children.

The specimen was blood. The sequence was obtained from a woman aged 40-49 years in good health. V usage is TRBV2 and J usage is TRBJ2-1, with D possibly called TRBD1 or TRBD2 (5 bases each). CDR3 bases: TGTGCCAGCACCTTTCTCGAGTCAGGGAGCTCCTACAATGAGCAGTTCTTC. It is translated as CASTFLESGSSYNEQFF.